This T cell receptor beta chain was documented in a study of persistence of HIV-infected CD4 T cells. Trimming at V came to 2 bases and at J to 7 bases, leaving 5 bases not matched to a gene. The germline CDR1 and CDR2 sequences are SGHKS and YYEKEE (reference sequence). The CDR3 consists of 15 residues. An overlapping HIV-1 Gag peptide pool stimulated these cells at about 0.94 ug/peptide/mL. CD40L-negative CD69-negative CD45RO-high memory CD4+ T cells were sorted as populations depleted of antigen-responding cells. These HIV-1-infected adults initiated suppressive ART in chronic infection. An approximately 17-hour stimulation of CD8-depleted PBMCs used anti-CD28/CD49d costimulation, CD40-blocking antibody and enfuvirtide. Sequencing used immunoSEQ version 4 in survey mode. Clones were read by immunoSEQ multiplex PCR, and TCRdb kept only the in-frame ones, dropping some. The table lists 30,000 to 45,000 clones, approximately 87% of them singletons.

Remarks on this clone: Its antigen is not identified.

This sequence joins TRBV5-5 and TRBJ1-6; 8 nucleotides line up with TRBD1. The clonotype originates from an adult with HIV. The donor label of this sample is uncertain. The input for sequencing was cultured CD4+ T cells from PBMCs, taken from a patient who received antiretroviral therapy. This chain's CDR3 is CASSFLSGGNSPLHF. DNA for the CDR3: TGTGCCAGCAGCTTTCTGTCAGGGGGCAATTCACCCCTCCACTTT.